This T cell receptor (beta chain) was sequenced during a study of cytomegalovirus exposure and HLA in healthy donors. Across the study: Of around 400 genotyped donors, 80% to 85% grouped in the Caucasian-associated ancestry cluster. Points from the study as a whole: The authors assumed roughly uniform sequencing depth across donors for presence/absence analyses. The study carried out a later analysis of TCR beta sequences. It associated 15,000 to 20,000 of them with specific HLA alleles at a false discovery rate of 0.05.

For this clone: Its antigen is not known.

The PCR used 60 Vbeta and 13 Jbeta primers. Sequenced by immunoSEQ multiplex PCR; TCRdb stores in-frame clones only, minus some. The repertoire shows tens of thousands of clones; the top ten hold around 5.9%. The TCR comes from a human donor in good health. Sequencing was performed on PBMCs.

CDR3 sequence (DNA): TGTGCCAGCAGCGAATCCGGGACAGCTAAGCAGCCCCAGCATTTT. This sequence encodes CASSESGTAKQPQHF. This chain uses TRBV9 with TRBJ1-5, with 7 bases identical to TRBD1. The CDR3 length is 15 residues. With V trimmed by 3 bases and J by 7 bases, 10 bases remained unmatched. Germline lookup yields CDR1 SGDLS and CDR2 YYNGEE. The whole variable domain, remainder taken from reference TRBV9 and TRBJ1-5, is DSGVTQTPKHLITATGQRVTLRCSPRSGDLSVYWYQQSLDQGLQFLIQYYNGEERAKGNILERFSAQQFPDLHSELNLSSLELGDSALYFCASSESGTAKQPQHFGDGTRLSIL.